This T cell receptor beta chain was sequenced for a study of Ad26.COV2.S vaccination and SARS-CoV-2 variants. Findings and limits, study-wide: The breadth of spike-specific CD8+ and CD4+ T cell responses after vaccination was reportedly substantial. Non-spike TCR breadth did not differ much between vaccine and placebo recipients.

Assay: immunoSEQ multiplex PCR; the TCRdb copy retains only in-frame clones and omits some. The table lists a few hundred thousand clones, roughly 90% of them singletons. As regards this clone: Its cognate antigen is unknown.

In germline, CDR1 is SSHAT, CDR2 FNYEAQ (reference sequence). The CDR3 extends over 17 amino acids. Trimming removed 1 base from V and 5 bases from J; junction bases left unmatched: 7. Noted treatment: some 20 received Ad26.COV2.S at low or high dose, single or two shots; about five received placebo; per-sample allocation not given. Samples analyzed were those drawn on day 63 after the first vaccine or placebo injection. The shot given was an Ad26 vector that makes Wuhan-strain SARS-CoV-2 spike. The chain is built from TRBV7-7 and TRBJ2-5, with TRBD2 matching 13 bases. This sample comprised peripheral blood, obtained in a trial of Ad26.COV2.S vaccine versus placebo. This clonotype was sampled from a person aged 18-60 years who received the Ad26.COV2.S COVID-19 vaccine or a placebo. CDR3 amino acids: CASSLGGLAGLKETQYF. The DNA for the CDR3 is TGTGCCAGCAGCTTAGGGGGACTAGCGGGGTTAAAGGAGACCCAGTACTTC.